The present TCR beta chain was sequenced within a study of blood T cell repertoires in COVID-19. Whole-study context: Sites across the United States, Italy and Spain contributed samples from acute and convalescent COVID-19. The analysed material was cDNA or gDNA that came from T cells, B-cell-depleted T cells, or PBMCs.

Study processing details: Quantification of nucleated cells was approximated via reference gene primer amplification. Assay: immunoSEQ multiplex PCR; the TCRdb copy retains only in-frame clones and omits some. The DNA was the basis for D and trimming; V, J and clone size are from that table. In the table there are 150,000 or so clones, 80% of which are singletons. From germline, CDR1 is SGHNT and CDR2 YYREEE (reference sequence). V was shortened by 5 bases and J by 0 bases, with 12 bases between the two germline ends. This CDR3 is built from 15 residues. What was sequenced was peripheral blood. The chain uses TRBV5-4 and TRBJ1-3; D ambiguous. This clonotype originated in a man aged 55 to 70 with acute or convalescent COVID-19. The CDR3, as DNA: TGTGCCAGCAGTTTTGGCACGAACTCTGGAAACACCATATATTTT. It is translated as CASSFGTNSGNTIYF.